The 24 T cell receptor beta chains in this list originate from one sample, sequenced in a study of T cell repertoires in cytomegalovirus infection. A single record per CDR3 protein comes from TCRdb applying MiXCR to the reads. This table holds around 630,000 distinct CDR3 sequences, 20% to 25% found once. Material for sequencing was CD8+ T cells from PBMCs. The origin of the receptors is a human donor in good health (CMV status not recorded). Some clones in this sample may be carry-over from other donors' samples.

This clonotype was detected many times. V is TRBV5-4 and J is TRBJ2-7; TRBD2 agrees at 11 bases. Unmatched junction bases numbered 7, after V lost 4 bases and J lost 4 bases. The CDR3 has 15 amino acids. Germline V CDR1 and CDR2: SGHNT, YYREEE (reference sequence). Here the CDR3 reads CASSTTGLAGYEQYF. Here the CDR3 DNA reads TGTGCCAGCAGCACCACAGGACTAGCGGGTTACGAGCAGTACTTC.

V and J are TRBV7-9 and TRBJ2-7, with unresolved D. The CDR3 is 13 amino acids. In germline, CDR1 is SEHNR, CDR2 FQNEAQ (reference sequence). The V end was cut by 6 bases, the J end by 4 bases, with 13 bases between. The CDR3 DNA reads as TGTGCCAGCAGATCCGGGCGTACTTACGAGCAGTACTTC. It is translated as CASRSGRTYEQYF.

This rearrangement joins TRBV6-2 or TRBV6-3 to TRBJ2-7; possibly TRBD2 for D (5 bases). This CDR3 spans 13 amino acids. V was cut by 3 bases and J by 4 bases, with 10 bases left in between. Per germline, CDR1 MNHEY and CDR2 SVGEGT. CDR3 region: CASSYLADYEQYV. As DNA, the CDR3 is TGTGCCAGCAGTTATCTAGCAGATTACGAGCAGTACGTC.

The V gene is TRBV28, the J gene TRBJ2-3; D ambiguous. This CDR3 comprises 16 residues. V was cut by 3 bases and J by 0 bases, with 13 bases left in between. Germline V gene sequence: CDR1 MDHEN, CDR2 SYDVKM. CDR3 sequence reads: CASSFNKISSTDTQYF. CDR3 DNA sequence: TGTGCCAGCAGTTTTAATAAAATCTCTAGCACAGATACGCAGTATTTT.

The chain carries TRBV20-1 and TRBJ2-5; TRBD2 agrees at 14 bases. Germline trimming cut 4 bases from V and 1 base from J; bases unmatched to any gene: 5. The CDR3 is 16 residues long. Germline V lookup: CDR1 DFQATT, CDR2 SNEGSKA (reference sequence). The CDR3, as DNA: TGCAGTGCTATCGGACTAGCGGGGGGCCCCCAAGAGACCCAGTACTTC. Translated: CSAIGLAGGPQETQYF.

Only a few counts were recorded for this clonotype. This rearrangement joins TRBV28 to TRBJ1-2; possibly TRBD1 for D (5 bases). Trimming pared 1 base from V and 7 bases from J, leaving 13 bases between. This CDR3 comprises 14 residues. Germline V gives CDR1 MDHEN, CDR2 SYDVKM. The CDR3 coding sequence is TGTGCCAGCAGTTTATATCCGGGGCGAGGTGGCTACACCTTC. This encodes CASSLYPGRGGYTF.

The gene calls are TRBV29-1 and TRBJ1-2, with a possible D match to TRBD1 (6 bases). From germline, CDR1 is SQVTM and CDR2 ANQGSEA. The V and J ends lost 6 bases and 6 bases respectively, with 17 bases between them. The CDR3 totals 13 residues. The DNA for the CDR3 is TGCAGCGTCCACCGAGGACAGAAGAATGGCTACACCTTC. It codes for CSVHRGQKNGYTF. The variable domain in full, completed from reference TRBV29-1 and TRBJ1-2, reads SAVISQKPSRDICQRGTSLTIQCQVDSQVTMMFWYRQQPGQSLTLIATANQGSEATYESGFVIDKFPISRPNLTFSTLTVSNMSPEDSSIYLCSVHRGQKNGYTFGSGTRLTVV.

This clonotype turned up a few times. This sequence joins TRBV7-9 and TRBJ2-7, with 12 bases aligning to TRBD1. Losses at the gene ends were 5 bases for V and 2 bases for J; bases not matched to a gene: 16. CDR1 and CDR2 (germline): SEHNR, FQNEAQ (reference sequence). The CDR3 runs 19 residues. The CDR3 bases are TGTGCCAGCAGCCCCGGAGAGGGGACAGGGGGCCATGGAGCCTACGAGCAGTACGTC. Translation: CASSPGEGTGGHGAYEQYV.

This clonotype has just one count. For the CDR3, the DNA is TGCAGTGCTAGAGAGGTCGAGGGAATTTACGAGCAGTACTTC. Its translation is CSAREVEGIYEQYF. The chain carries TRBV20-1 and TRBJ2-7, with D possibly being TRBD2 (5 bases). The CDR3 is 14 amino acids. Germline values: CDR1 DFQATT, CDR2 SNEGSKA (reference sequence). Trimming removed 0 bases at V and 4 bases at J, with 13 bases between.

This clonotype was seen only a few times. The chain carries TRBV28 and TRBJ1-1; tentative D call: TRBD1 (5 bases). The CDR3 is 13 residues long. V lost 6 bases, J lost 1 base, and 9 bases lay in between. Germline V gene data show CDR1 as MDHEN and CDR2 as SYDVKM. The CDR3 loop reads CASRIQENTEAFF. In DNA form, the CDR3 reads TGTGCCAGCAGAATACAGGAGAACACTGAAGCTTTCTTT. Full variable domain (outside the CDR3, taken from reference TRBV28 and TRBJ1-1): DVKVTQSSRYLVKRTGEKVFLECVQDMDHENMFWYRQDPGLGLRLIYFSYDVKMKEKGDIPEGYSVSREKKERFSLILESASTNQTSMYLCASRIQENTEAFFGQGTRLTVV.

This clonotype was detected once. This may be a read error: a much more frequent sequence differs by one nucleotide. CDR3 sequence (DNA): TGTGTCAGCACCCGGACAGGGAACAACGAGCAGTTCTTC. Residues: CVSTRTGNNEQFF. This rearrangement joins TRBV7-4 to TRBJ2-1; 8 positions match TRBD1. From germline, CDR1 is SGHVT and CDR2 SQSDAQ. This CDR3 is 13 amino acids long.

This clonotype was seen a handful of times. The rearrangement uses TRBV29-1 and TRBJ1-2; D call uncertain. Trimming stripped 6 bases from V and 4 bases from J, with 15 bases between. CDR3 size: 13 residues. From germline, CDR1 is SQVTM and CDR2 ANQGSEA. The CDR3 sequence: CSVPPTGGYGYTF. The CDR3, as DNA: TGCAGCGTCCCCCCGACGGGAGGCTATGGCTACACCTTC.

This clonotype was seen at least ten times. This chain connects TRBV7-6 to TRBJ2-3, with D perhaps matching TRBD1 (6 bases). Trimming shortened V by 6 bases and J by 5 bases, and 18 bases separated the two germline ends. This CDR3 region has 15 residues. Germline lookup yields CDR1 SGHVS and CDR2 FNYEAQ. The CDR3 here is CASSPGEGVEDTQYF. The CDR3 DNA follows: TGTGCCAGCAGTCCAGGCGAGGGGGTAGAAGATACGCAGTATTTT. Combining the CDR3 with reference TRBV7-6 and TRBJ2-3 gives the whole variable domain GAGVSQSPRYKVTKRGQDVALRCDPISGHVSLYWYRQALGQGPEFLTYFNYEAQQDKSGLPNDRFSAERPEGSISTLTIQRTEQRDSAMYRCASSPGEGVEDTQYFGPGTRLTVL.

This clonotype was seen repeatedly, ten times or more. The CDR3 bases are TGTGCCAGCAGGGACAGGGGGCTAGGCGAGCAGTACTTC. Its protein is CASRDRGLGEQYF. The V and J genes are TRBV12-3 or TRBV12-4 and TRBJ2-7; 11 nucleotides agree with TRBD1. Losses at the gene ends were 6 bases for V and 6 bases for J; bases not matched to a gene: 4. This CDR3 comprises 13 residues.

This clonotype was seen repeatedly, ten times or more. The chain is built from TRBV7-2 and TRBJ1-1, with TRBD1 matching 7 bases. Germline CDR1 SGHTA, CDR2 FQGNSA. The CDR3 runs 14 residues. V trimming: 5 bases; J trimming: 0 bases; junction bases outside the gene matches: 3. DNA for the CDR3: TGTGCCAGCAGCCTGACAGGGATGAACACTGAAGCTTTCTTT. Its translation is CASSLTGMNTEAFF.

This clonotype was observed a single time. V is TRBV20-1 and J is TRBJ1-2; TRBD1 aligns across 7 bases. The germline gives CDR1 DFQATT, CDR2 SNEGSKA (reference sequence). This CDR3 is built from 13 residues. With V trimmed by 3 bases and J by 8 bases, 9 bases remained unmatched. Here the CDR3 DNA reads TGCAGTGCTAGCTCCGACAGGGAAGGCGGCTACACCTTC. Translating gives CSASSDREGGYTF.

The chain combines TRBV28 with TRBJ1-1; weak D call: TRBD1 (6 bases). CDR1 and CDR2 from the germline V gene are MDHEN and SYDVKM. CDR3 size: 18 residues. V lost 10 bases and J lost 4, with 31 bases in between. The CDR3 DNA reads TGTGCCAACAGCCCAATTGATTGGGGGGCTACGGCTGGCACTGAAGCTTTCTTT. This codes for CANSPIDWGATAGTEAFF.

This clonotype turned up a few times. The CDR3, as DNA: TGTGCCAGCATCGGACAGACACAACCTTGGTACTTC. Protein: CASIGQTQPWYF. V and J are TRBV2 and TRBJ2-7; D might be TRBD1 (6 bases). The germline V gene encodes CDR1 SNHLY and CDR2 FYNNEI. V lost 7 bases and J lost 12, with 19 bases in between. This CDR3 region has 12 residues.

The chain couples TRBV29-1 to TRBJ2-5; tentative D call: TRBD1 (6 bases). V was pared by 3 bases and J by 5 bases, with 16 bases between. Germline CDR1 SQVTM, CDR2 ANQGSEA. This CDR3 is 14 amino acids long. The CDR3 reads CSVDRTGLWETQYF. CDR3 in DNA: TGCAGCGTTGATCGTACAGGGTTGTGGGAGACCCAGTACTTC. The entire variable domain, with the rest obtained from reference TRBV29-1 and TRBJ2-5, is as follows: SAVISQKPSRDICQRGTSLTIQCQVDSQVTMMFWYRQQPGQSLTLIATANQGSEATYESGFVIDKFPISRPNLTFSTLTVSNMSPEDSSIYLCSVDRTGLWETQYFGPGTRLLVL.

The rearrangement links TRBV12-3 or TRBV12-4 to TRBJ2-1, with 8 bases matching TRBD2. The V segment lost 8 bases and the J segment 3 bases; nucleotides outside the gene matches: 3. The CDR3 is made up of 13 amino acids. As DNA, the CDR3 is TGTGCCAGCGTCCGGGGGGGCTACAATGAGCAGTTCTTC. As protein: CASVRGGYNEQFF.

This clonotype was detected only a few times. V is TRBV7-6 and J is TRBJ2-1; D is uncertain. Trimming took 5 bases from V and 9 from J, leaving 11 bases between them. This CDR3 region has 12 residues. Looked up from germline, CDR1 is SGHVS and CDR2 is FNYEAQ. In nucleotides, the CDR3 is TGTGCCAGCAGCCCGGGTAGGAGTGAGCAGTTCTTC. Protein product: CASSPGRSEQFF. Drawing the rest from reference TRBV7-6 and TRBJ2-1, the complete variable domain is GAGVSQSPRYKVTKRGQDVALRCDPISGHVSLYWYRQALGQGPEFLTYFNYEAQQDKSGLPNDRFSAERPEGSISTLTIQRTEQRDSAMYRCASSPGRSEQFFGPGTRLTVL.

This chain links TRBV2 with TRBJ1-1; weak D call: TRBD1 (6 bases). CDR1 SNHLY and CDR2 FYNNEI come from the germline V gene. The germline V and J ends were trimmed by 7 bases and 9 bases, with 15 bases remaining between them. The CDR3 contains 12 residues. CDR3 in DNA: TGTGCCAGCATTCCCCCCAGGGACAAAGCTTTCTTT. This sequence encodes CASIPPRDKAFF.

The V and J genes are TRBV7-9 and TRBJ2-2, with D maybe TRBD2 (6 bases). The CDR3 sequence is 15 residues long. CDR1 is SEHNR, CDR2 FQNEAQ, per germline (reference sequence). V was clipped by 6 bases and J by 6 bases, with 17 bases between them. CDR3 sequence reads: CASSTGTFSSGELFF. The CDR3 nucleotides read TGTGCCAGCAGTACCGGGACTTTTAGCTCCGGGGAGCTGTTTTTT.

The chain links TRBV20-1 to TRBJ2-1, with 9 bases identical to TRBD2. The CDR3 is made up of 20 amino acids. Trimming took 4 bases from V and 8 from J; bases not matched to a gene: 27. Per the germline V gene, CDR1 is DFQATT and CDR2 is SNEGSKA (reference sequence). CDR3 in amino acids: CSAIPEEVAGEPDLGDEQFF. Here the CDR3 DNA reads TGCAGTGCTATACCCGAGGAGGTAGCGGGGGAGCCCGATTTGGGCGATGAGCAGTTCTTC.